This T cell receptor (beta chain) stems from a study of T cell changes during pregnancy in multiple sclerosis. TCRdb's copy holds only in-frame clones and misses some; the assay was immunoSEQ multiplex PCR. The sample has about 85,000 clones; approximately 93% are singletons. CDR1 and CDR2 from the germline V gene are MNHEY and SMNVEV (reference sequence). The germline V and J ends were trimmed by 5 bases and 6 bases, with 18 bases remaining between them. The CDR3 runs to 15 residues. The TCR was taken from a female donor with multiple sclerosis, enrolled in a pregnancy study. The rearrangement links TRBV27 to TRBJ2-3; D gene uncertain. The source was peripheral blood, collected in the first trimester of pregnancy. CDR3 in DNA: TGTGCCAGCAGTCCGTATCAGTCGTTGGAGGATACGCAGTATTTT. Amino acid sequence: CASSPYQSLEDTQYF.